These 17 T cell receptor beta chains were sequenced from one sample in a study of human T cells and chemical hapten exposure. MiXCR, run by TCRdb on the RACE reads, gives a single entry per CDR3 protein. The repertoire consists of more than 70,000 distinct CDR3 sequences, with under 14% occurring once and the leading ten covering about 1.6%. Stated time point: patch test 2, 6 weeks after DPC sensitization. Specified treatment: therapeutic diphenylcyclopropenone sensitization with weekly scalp DPC. The specimen was whole blood, collected in connection with sensitization to the hapten diphenylcyclopropenone (DPC). The receptors were sampled from a young man with alopecia areata. Some clones in this sample may be carry-over from other donors' samples.

The chain recombines TRBV5-1 with TRBJ2-7; the D is unclear. Trimming took off 3 bases at V and 0 bases at J, with 10 bases between the two ends. The CDR3 sequence is 14 residues long. The germline V gene encodes CDR1 SGHRS and CDR2 YFSETQ. The CDR3 coding sequence is TGCGCCAGCAGCTCAGGACGGACCTCCTACGAGCAGTACTTC. Encoded protein: CASSSGRTSYEQYF.

This clonotype appeared a few times. This chain connects TRBV11-2 to TRBJ2-5, with D unresolved. The CDR3 is 15 amino acids. Germline V CDR1 and CDR2: SGHAT, FQNNGV. Trimming shortened V by 1 base and J by 2 bases, and 11 bases separated the two germline ends. CDR3 coding DNA: TGTGCCAGCAGCTTAGGACCCGGCAGACAAGAGACCCAGTACTTC. It specifies CASSLGPGRQETQYF.

This clonotype was recorded only once. The V gene is TRBV3-1, the J gene TRBJ1-6, with TRBD1 as a possible D gene (5 bases). Trimming cost V 1 base and J 4 bases, with 11 bases left between them. Per germline, CDR1 LGHDT and CDR2 YNNKEL (reference sequence). The CDR3 runs to 16 residues. This CDR3 is CASSQGGTVYNSPLHF. As DNA, the CDR3 is TGTGCCAGCAGCCAAGGGGGGACCGTATATAATTCACCCCTCCACTTT.

The chain joins TRBV28 to TRBJ2-5, with TRBD1 matching 7 bases. Germline CDR1 is MDHEN and CDR2 is SYDVKM. J was trimmed by 3 bases and V by 5 bases; bases with no gene match: 3. The CDR3 is 13 residues long. The CDR3 here is CASSGTAEETQYF. The CDR3 DNA is TGTGCCAGCAGTGGGACAGCCGAAGAGACCCAGTACTTC.

This clonotype was seen only a few times. The chain couples TRBV20-1 to TRBJ1-1; no reliable D call. Trimming took 2 bases from V and 4 from J, leaving 14 bases between them. CDR3 length: 14 amino acids. Germline assignment: CDR1 DFQATT and CDR2 SNEGSKA (reference sequence). The CDR3 protein is CSARLPGRPTEAFF. As DNA, the CDR3 is TGCAGTGCTAGACTGCCAGGACGTCCCACTGAAGCTTTCTTT.

This clonotype was seen at least ten times. The chain is built from TRBV7-3 and TRBJ1-2, with D perhaps TRBD1 (6 bases). V gave up 0 bases and J gave up 6 bases, with 11 bases separating them. The CDR3 runs 14 residues. Germline CDR1 SGHTA, CDR2 FQGTGA. The CDR3 region is CASSLTSGAHGYTF. CDR3 bases: TGTGCCAGCAGCTTAACGTCGGGGGCCCATGGCTACACCTTC.

This clonotype was seen a handful of times. The chain couples TRBV21-1 to TRBJ2-7. TRBV21-1 constitutes a pseudogene. The CDR3 is made up of 13 amino acids. Written as DNA, the CDR3 is TGTGCCAGCAGCAACGGCAGCTCCTACGAGCAGTACTTC. Its protein product is CASSNGSSYEQYF.

The CDR3, as DNA: TGCGCCAGCAGTGAGGGACAGGGGCCGCCGGGGGTAGAGACCCAGTACTTC. This gives the protein CASSEGQGPPGVETQYF. The J gene is TRBJ2-5, the V gene TRBV5-1; 10 bases are shared with TRBD1. V gave up 5 bases and J gave up 4 bases; unmatched junction bases: 14. The CDR3 contains 17 residues. CDR1 is SGHRS, CDR2 YFSETQ, per germline.

The chain uses TRBV7-3 and TRBJ2-3; D is possibly TRBD2 (6 bases). Germline V lookup: CDR1 SGHTA, CDR2 FQGTGA. The V and J ends lost 2 bases and 1 base respectively, with 16 bases between them. This CDR3 region has 17 residues. As DNA, the CDR3 is TGTGCCAGCAGCTTAGGAGTCGGTGGCGGGGGCACAGATACGCAGTATTTT. Protein product: CASSLGVGGGGTDTQYF. The whole variable domain, filled in from reference TRBV7-3 and TRBJ2-3, reads GAGVSQTPSNKVTEKGKYVELRCDPISGHTALYWYRQSLGQGPEFLIYFQGTGAADDSGLPNDRFFAVRPEGSVSTLKIQRTERGDSAVYLCASSLGVGGGGTDTQYFGPGTRLTVL.

In its sample, this clonotype was seen many times. The chain recombines TRBV11-2 with TRBJ2-5, with TRBD2 matching 7 bases. The V segment lost 4 bases and the J segment 2 bases; nucleotides outside the gene matches: 10. The CDR3 loop spans 16 amino acids. From germline, CDR1 is SGHAT and CDR2 FQNNGV. The CDR3 DNA sequence: TGTGCCAGCAGCTCCTCCAGGACTAGTCCGCAAGAGACCCAGTACTTC. It translates to CASSSSRTSPQETQYF. The complete variable domain, with remaining parts taken from reference TRBV11-2 and TRBJ2-5, reads EAGVAQSPRYKIIEKRQSVAFWCNPISGHATLYWYQQILGQGPKLLIQFQNNGVVDDSQLPKDRFSAERLKGVDSTLKIQPAKLEDSAVYLCASSSSRTSPQETQYFGPGTRLLVL.

V gene TRBV7-2 combines with J gene TRBJ2-7; D possibly matches TRBD1 or TRBD2 (6 bases each). This CDR3 is 14 amino acids long. Germline-derived CDR1 and CDR2 are SGHTA and FQGNSA. Between the trimmed V and J ends, which lost 6 bases and 2 bases, there was a span of 14 bases. The CDR3 coding sequence is TGTGCCAGCAGGTATACAGGGACTCCCTACGAGCAGTACTTC. It codes for CASRYTGTPYEQYF.

Many counts were recorded for this clonotype. J is TRBJ2-1 and V is TRBV11-2; D may be TRBD1 or TRBD2 (5 bases each). Germline V gives CDR1 SGHAT, CDR2 FQNNGV. V lost 2 bases to trimming and J lost 10 bases, with 15 bases between them. The CDR3 totals 14 residues. The CDR3 coding sequence is TGTGCCAGCAGCTTACGCCCCGGGACCTTCGAGCAGTTCTTC. Its translation: CASSLRPGTFEQFF.

This clonotype was seen a handful of times. The chain recombines TRBV12-2 with TRBJ1-5; the listed D gene, TRBD1, was not tested against the DNA. TRBV12-2 has pseudogene status. CDR3 length: 15 amino acids. DNA of the CDR3: TGTGCAAGTCGCCCGACAGGTATGAGGAATCAGCCCCAGCATTTT. This translates into CASRPTGMRNQPQHF.

This sequence joins TRBV6-5 and TRBJ1-6, with D unresolved. This CDR3 region has 16 residues. Per the germline V gene, CDR1 is MNHEY and CDR2 is SVGAGI. Deletions cut 2 bases from V and 0 bases from J, with 8 bases between. CDR3 region: CASSYVGSSYNSPLHF. CDR3 sequence (DNA): TGTGCCAGCAGTTACGTCGGGAGCTCCTATAATTCACCCCTCCACTTT.

This clonotype was counted ten times or more. CDR3 coding DNA: TGTGCCAGCAGCCAAGATCGGGGCTATGGCTACACCTTC. Its translation: CASSQDRGYGYTF. V and J are TRBV3-1 and TRBJ1-2, with D uncertain. V lost 0 bases and J 4 bases, leaving 6 bases between the germline ends. Germline CDR1 LGHDT, CDR2 YNNKEL (reference sequence). The CDR3 is 13 residues long.

The chain employs TRBV3-1 and TRBJ1-2; possibly TRBD1 for D (6 bases). Trimming cost V 2 bases and J 8 bases, with 15 bases left between them. The CDR3 runs to 14 residues. Germline CDR1 and CDR2: LGHDT and YNNKEL (reference sequence). The CDR3 nucleotides read TGTGCCAGCAGCCAAAAAACGGGGGCCAGGGGCTACACCTTC. Protein sequence: CASSQKTGARGYTF. Using reference TRBV3-1 and TRBJ1-2 for the parts outside the CDR3, the full variable domain is DTAVSQTPKYLVTQMGNDKSIKCEQNLGHDTMYWYKQDSKKFLKIMFSYNNKELIINETVPNRFSPKSPDKAHLNLHINSLELGDSAVYFCASSQKTGARGYTFGSGTRLTVV.

This clonotype was recorded a few times. The CDR3 region is CASSLGTGNYNEQFF. CDR3 DNA sequence: TGTGCCAGCAGTCTAGGGACAGGGAACTACAATGAGCAGTTCTTC. J is TRBJ2-1 and V is TRBV27; 9 nucleotides agree with TRBD1. This CDR3 is built from 15 residues. Unmatched junction bases numbered 5, after V lost 5 bases and J lost 3 bases. The V gene's germline CDR1 is MNHEY and CDR2 SMNVEV (reference sequence).